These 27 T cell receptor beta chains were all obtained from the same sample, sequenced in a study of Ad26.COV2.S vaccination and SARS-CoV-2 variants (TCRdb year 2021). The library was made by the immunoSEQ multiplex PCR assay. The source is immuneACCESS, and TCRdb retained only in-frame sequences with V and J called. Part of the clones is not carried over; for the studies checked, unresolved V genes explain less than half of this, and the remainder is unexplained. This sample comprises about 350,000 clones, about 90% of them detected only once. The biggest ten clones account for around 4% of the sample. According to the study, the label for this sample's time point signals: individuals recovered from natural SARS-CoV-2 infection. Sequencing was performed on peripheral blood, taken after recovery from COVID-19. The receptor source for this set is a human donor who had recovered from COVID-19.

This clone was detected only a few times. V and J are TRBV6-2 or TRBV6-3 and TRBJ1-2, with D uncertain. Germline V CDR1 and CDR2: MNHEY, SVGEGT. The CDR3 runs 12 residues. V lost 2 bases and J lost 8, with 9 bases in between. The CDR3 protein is CASSYRLAGYTF. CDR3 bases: TGTGCCAGCAGTTACCGCCTGGCCGGCTACACCTTC.

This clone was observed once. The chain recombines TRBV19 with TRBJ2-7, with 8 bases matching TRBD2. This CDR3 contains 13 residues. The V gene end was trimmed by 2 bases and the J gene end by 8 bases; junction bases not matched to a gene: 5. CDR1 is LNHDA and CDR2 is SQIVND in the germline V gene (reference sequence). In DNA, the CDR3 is TGTGCCAGTAGTATATCGGGGGGGCCGAAGCAGTACTTC. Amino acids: CASSISGGPKQYF.

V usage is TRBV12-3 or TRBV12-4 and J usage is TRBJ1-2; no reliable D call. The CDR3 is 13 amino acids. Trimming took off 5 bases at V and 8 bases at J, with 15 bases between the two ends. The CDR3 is CASSPTPGWGYTF. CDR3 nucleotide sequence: TGTGCCAGCAGTCCTACACCTGGGTGGGGCTACACCTTC.

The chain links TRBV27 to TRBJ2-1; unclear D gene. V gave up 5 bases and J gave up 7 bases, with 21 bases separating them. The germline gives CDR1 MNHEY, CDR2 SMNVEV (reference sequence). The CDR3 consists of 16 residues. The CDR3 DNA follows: TGTGCCAGCAGTCCAACCCCTGGAGTGGGCACTAATGAGCAGTTCTTC. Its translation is CASSPTPGVGTNEQFF.

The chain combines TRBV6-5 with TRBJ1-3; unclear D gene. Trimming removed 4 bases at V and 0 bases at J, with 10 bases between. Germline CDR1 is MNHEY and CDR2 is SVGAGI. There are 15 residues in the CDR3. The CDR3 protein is CASSLREYSGNTIYF. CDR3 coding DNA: TGTGCCAGCAGTTTAAGGGAATACTCTGGAAACACCATATATTTT.

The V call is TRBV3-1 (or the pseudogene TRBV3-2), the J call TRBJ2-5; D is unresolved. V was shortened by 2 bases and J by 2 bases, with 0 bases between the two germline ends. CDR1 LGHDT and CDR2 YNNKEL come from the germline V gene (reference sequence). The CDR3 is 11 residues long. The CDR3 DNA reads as TGTGCCAGCAGCCAACAAGAGACCCAGTACTTC. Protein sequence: CASSQQETQYF.

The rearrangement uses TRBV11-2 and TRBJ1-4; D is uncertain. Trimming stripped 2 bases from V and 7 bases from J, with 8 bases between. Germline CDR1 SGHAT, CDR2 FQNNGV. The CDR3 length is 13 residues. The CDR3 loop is CASSLQRAEKLFF. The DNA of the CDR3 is TGTGCCAGCAGCTTACAGCGGGCTGAAAAACTGTTTTTT.

The CDR3 loop reads CASSQVPGGNQPQHF. The CDR3 DNA reads as TGCGCCAGCAGCCAAGTTCCAGGGGGCAATCAGCCCCAGCATTTT. This chain links TRBV4-3 with TRBJ1-5; weak D call: TRBD1 (6 bases). V was clipped by 1 base and J by 2 bases, with 9 bases between them. CDR1 and CDR2 from the germline V gene are LGHNA and YSLEER. CDR3 size: 15 residues.

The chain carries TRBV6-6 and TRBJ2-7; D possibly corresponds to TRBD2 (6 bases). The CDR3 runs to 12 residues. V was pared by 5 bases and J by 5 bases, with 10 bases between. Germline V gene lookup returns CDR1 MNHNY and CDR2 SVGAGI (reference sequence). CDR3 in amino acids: CASSGRLDEQYF. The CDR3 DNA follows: TGTGCCAGCAGTGGGAGGTTGGACGAGCAGTACTTC.

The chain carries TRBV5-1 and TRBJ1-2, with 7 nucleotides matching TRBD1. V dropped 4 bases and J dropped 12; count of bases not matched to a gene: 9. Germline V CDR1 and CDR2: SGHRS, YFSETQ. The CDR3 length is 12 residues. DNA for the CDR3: TGCGCCAGCAGCACCGGGACAGCGGGAAACACCTTC. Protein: CASSTGTAGNTF.

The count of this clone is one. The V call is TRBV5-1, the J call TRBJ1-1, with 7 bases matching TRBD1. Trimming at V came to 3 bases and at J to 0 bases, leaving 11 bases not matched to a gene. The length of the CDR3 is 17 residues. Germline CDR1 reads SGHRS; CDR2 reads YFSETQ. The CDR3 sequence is CASSWRGAQGVNTEAFF. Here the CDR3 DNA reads TGCGCCAGCAGCTGGCGGGGGGCCCAGGGGGTGAACACTGAAGCTTTCTTT.

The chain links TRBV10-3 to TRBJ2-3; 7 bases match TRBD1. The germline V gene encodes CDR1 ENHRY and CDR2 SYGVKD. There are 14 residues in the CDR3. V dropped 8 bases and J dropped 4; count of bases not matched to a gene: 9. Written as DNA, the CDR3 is TGTGCCATCCAATCAGGGGGTGGCGCAGATACGCAGTATTTT. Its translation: CAIQSGGGADTQYF.

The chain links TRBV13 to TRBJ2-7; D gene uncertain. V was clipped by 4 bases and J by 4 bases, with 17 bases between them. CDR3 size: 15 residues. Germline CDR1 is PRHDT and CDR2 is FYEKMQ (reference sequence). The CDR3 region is CASSSSPGKEYEQYF. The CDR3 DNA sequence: TGTGCCAGCAGCTCCTCACCGGGTAAGGAGTACGAGCAGTACTTC.

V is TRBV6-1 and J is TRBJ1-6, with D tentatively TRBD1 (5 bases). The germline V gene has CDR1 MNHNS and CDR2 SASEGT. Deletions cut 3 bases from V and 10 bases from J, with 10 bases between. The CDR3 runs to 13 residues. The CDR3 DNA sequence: TGTGCCAGCAGTGAGGGGACTCGATCACCCCTCCACTTT. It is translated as CASSEGTRSPLHF.

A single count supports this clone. The CDR3 is CASSYRGEQPQHF. DNA of the CDR3: TGTGCCAGCAGTTACAGGGGGGAACAGCCCCAGCATTTT. V is TRBV6-6 and J is TRBJ1-5, with D perhaps matching TRBD1 (6 bases). Trimming stripped 2 bases from V and 7 bases from J, with 9 bases between. The V gene's germline CDR1 is MNHNY and CDR2 SVGAGI (reference sequence). This CDR3 is 13 amino acids long.

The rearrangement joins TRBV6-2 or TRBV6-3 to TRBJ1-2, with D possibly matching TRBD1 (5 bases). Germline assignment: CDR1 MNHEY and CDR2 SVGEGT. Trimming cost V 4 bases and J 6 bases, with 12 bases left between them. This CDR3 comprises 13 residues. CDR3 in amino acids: CASSWWTTDGYTF. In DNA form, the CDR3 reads TGTGCCAGCAGTTGGTGGACAACGGATGGCTACACCTTC.

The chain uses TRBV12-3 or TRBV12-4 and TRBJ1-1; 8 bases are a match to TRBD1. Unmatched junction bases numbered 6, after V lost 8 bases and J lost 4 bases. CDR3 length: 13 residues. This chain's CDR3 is CASAGRGLTEAFF. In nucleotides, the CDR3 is TGTGCCAGCGCGGGCAGGGGGCTCACTGAAGCTTTCTTT.

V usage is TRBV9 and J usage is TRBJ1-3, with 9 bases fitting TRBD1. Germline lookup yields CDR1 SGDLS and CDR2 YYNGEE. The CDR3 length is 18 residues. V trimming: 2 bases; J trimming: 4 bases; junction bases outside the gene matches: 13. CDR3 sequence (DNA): TGTGCCAGCAGCGTCCCGGGACAGGGACCTTTGGCCGGAAACACCATATATTTT. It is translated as CASSVPGQGPLAGNTIYF.

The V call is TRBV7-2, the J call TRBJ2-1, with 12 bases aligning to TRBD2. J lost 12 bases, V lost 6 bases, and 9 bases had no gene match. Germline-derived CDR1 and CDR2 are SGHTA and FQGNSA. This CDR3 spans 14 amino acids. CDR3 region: CASSQSSGGVWQFF. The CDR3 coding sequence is TGTGCCAGCAGTCAGTCTAGCGGGGGGGTATGGCAGTTCTTC.

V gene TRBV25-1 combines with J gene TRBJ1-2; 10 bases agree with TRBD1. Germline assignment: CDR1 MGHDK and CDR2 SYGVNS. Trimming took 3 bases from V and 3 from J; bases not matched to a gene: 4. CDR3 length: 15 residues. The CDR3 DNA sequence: TGTGCCAGCAGTGACCCCGGGACAGGGGACTATGGCTACACCTTC. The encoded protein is CASSDPGTGDYGYTF.

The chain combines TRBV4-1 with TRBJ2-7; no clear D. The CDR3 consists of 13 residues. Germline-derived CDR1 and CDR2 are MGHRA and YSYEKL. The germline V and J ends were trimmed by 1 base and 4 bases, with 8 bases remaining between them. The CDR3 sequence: CASSQVGEYEQYF. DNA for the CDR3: TGCGCCAGCAGCCAAGTCGGAGAATACGAGCAGTACTTC.

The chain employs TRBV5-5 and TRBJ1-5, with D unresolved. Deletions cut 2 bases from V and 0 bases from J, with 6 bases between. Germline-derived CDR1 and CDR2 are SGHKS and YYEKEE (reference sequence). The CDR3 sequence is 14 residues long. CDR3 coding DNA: TGTGCCAGCAGCTTTTTGTATAGCAATCAGCCCCAGCATTTT. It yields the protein CASSFLYSNQPQHF.

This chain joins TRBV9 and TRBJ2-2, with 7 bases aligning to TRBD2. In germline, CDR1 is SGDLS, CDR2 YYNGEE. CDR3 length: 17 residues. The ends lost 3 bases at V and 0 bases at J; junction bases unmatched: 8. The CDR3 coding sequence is TGTGCCAGCAGCGCCCCTGGGAGGGAAGCGAACACCGGGGAGCTGTTTTTT. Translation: CASSAPGREANTGELFF.

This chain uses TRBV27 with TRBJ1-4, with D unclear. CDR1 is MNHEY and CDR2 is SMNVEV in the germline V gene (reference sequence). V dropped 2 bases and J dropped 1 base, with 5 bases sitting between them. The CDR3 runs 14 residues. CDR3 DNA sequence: TGTGCCAGCAGTTTAGCGGAAACTAATGAAAAACTGTTTTTT. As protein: CASSLAETNEKLFF.

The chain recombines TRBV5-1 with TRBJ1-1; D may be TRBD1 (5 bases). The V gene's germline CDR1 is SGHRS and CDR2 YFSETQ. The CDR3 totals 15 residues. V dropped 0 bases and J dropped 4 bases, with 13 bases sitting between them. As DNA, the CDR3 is TGCGCCAGCAGCTTGGCCAGTCTCGGGGGCACTGAAGCTTTCTTT. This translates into CASSLASLGGTEAFF. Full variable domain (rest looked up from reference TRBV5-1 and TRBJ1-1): KAGVTQTPRYLIKTRGQQVTLSCSPISGHRSVSWYQQTPGQGLQFLFEYFSETQRNKGNFPGRFSGRQFSNSRSEMNVSTLELGDSALYLCASSLASLGGTEAFFGQGTRLTVV.

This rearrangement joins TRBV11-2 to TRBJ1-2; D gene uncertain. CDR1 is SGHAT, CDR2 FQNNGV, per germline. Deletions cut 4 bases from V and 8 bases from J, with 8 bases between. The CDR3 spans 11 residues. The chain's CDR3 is CASSSVRGYTF. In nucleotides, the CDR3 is TGTGCCAGCAGCTCCGTGAGGGGCTACACCTTC.

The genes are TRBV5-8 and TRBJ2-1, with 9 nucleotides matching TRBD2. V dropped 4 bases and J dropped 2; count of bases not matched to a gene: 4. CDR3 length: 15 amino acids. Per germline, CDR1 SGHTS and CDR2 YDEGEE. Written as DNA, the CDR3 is TGTGCCAGCAGCGTGACTAGCGGTACCTACAATGAGCAGTTCTTC. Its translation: CASSVTSGTYNEQFF.